These T cell receptor beta chains were read from a single sample in a study of blood T cells in healthy people across ages. MiXCR, run by TCRdb on the 5' RACE reads, gives a single entry per CDR3 protein. The sample holds some 1,800,000 distinct CDR3 sequences, 35% to 50% seen once. The sample taken for sequencing was blood. The source of these receptors is a human donor in good health. Each CDR3 is given with its conserved first and last residue. A D gene is named only where the DNA matches it firmly. Clone sizes are given selectively: once, few, many, or a class where the clone is expanded.

D: .
size: .
V: TRBV6-5
CDR3: CASSHPDSDEQFF

D: TRBD1
size: .
V: TRBV15
CDR3: CATSRRGTADSYEQYF

D: TRBD1
size: .
V: TRBV29-1
CDR3: CSVEEGTANNEQFF

D: .
size: many
V: TRBV4-3
CDR3: CASSQDTTYPYEQYF

D: .
size: .
V: TRBV4-1
CDR3: CASSQVGANTLYGYTF

D: TRBD2
size: .
V: TRBV2
CDR3: CASRPRTSADTQYF

D: .
size: few
V: TRBV5-5
CDR3: CASSLVPPAGYGYTF

D: .
size: once
V: TRBV12-3/TRBV12-4
CDR3: CASREGLANYGYTF

D: .
size: few
V: TRBV27
CDR3: CASSFLGGGSNQPQHF

D: .
size: few
V: TRBV21-1
CDR3: CASVKAFF

D: .
size: .
V: TRBV29-1
CDR3: CSVNPTDTQYF

D: .
size: many
V: TRBV20-1
CDR3: CSAAPSRGADEKLFF

D: TRBD1
size: few
V: TRBV20-1
CDR3: CSAGQGASSNQPQHF

D: .
size: .
V: TRBV29-1
CDR3: CSVEDGAVYEQYF

D: .
size: .
V: TRBV6-4
CDR3: CASSESESYEQFF

D: TRBD2
size: few
V: TRBV20-1
CDR3: CSPGDSGAEETQYF

D: TRBD1
size: few
V: TRBV28
CDR3: CASSSVWRGPSTEAFF

D: .
size: .
V: TRBV9
CDR3: CASSESPRVNYGYTF

D: TRBD1
size: few
V: TRBV7-3
CDR3: CASSLTGQGNYSNQPQHF

D: .
size: .
V: TRBV2
CDR3: CASRGRYFAKNIQYF

D: TRBD2
size: .
V: TRBV5-1
CDR3: CASSASGGYNEQYF

D: .
size: few
V: TRBV7-2
CDR3: CASSLGVEGVSEQFF

D: .
size: few
V: TRBV29-1
CDR3: CSVGSSQETQYF

D: TRBD1
size: .
V: TRBV6-2/TRBV6-3
CDR3: CASSYSPGDREFVYEQYF

D: .
size: once
V: TRBV19
CDR3: CASSIIYQPQHF

D: .
size: .
V: TRBV29-1
CDR3: CSVEGDRGDFGYTF

D: .
size: few
V: TRBV7-8
CDR3: CASSLDGRVNTEAFF

D: TRBD1
size: .
V: TRBV6-1
CDR3: CASRGGQGDLLNTGELFF

D: .
size: .
V: TRBV2
CDR3: CASSEGQGGEQYF

D: TRBD1
size: .
V: TRBV20-1
CDR3: CSARDIGQGFAGELFF

D: TRBD1
size: .
V: TRBV4-2
CDR3: CASSGQGAQDSPLHF

D: TRBD1
size: .
V: TRBV6-2/TRBV6-3
CDR3: CASSYSSWTGIIEQFF

D: .
size: .
V: TRBV7-6
CDR3: CTSSLAKGGGSTDTQYF

D: TRBD1
size: .
V: TRBV27
CDR3: CASSLTDRYYGQYF

D: TRBD1
size: many
V: TRBV12-3/TRBV12-4
CDR3: CASTTQGQGVYGYTF

D: .
size: .
V: TRBV5-6
CDR3: CANSRDKRDYGYTF

D: .
size: .
V: TRBV3-1
CDR3: CASSQGFEQYF

D: .
size: once
V: TRBV11-3
CDR3: CASSRTGGITDTQYF

D: TRBD2
size: .
V: TRBV20-1
CDR3: CSASSDGRGAPREQYF

D: .
size: .
V: TRBV20-1
CDR3: CSARDFSGSPNEQFF

D: TRBD1
size: few
V: TRBV29-1
CDR3: CSVAETGSSYEQYF

D: TRBD1
size: .
V: TRBV7-9
CDR3: CASISTGNSYNEQFF

D: .
size: .
V: TRBV10-3
CDR3: CAIRPDSALYGYTF

D: TRBD1
size: few
V: TRBV4-3
CDR3: CASSHLGQGAREQFF

D: .
size: few
V: TRBV29-1
CDR3: CSVGGIGTEAFF

D: TRBD2
size: few
V: TRBV20-1
CDR3: CSVQRGQGDTQYF

D: .
size: .
V: TRBV29-1
CDR3: CSVAWGSKEETQYF

D: TRBD2
size: .
V: TRBV25-1
CDR3: CASSVLAGRSFGTDTQYF

D: .
size: few
V: TRBV6-2/TRBV6-3
CDR3: CASSPPQGNVLTF

D: TRBD1
size: few
V: TRBV3-1
CDR3: CASSARDSNSPLHF

D: .
size: many
V: TRBV4-1
CDR3: CASSLRAGGYNEQFF